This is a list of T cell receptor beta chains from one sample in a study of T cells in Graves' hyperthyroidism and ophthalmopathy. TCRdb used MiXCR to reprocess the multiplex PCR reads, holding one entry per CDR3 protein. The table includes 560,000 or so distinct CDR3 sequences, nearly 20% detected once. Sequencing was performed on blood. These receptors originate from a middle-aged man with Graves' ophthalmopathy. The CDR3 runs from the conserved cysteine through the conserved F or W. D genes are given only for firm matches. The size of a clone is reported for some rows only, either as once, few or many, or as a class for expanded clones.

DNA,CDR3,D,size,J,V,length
TGTGCCAGCAGTGAGTACAGCGGGGGGCCCAATACGCAGTATTTT,CASSEYSGGPNTQYF,TRBD2,-,TRBJ2-3,TRBV6-1,15
TGTGCCAGCAGTTTATCCAGCGGGGGCCGCTGGAATGAGCAGTTCTTC,CASSLSSGGRWNEQFF,TRBD2,-,TRBJ2-1,TRBV27,16
TGCAGTGCTAGAGATGCGCAGGGGTCGGCCAATCAGCCCCAGCATTTT,CSARDAQGSANQPQHF,-,-,TRBJ1-5,TRBV20-1,16
TGCGCCAGCAGCTTGGGAGCGCTTGCAGAAAAACTGTTTTTT,CASSLGALAEKLFF,-,-,TRBJ1-4,TRBV5-1,14
TGTGCCAAGGGGACAGGGGTTCCCGGGGAGCTGTTTTTT,CAKGTGVPGELFF,TRBD1,few,TRBJ2-2,TRBV2,13
TGTGCCAGCAGCTTTGGACCCCCAAGGGCCGAGCAGTACTTC,CASSFGPPRAEQYF,-,few,TRBJ2-7,TRBV7-2,14
TGTGCCAGCAGTGAAGGGGACCTGACGGAAGCCATATATTTT,CASSEGDLTEAIYF,-,many,TRBJ1-3,TRBV2,14
TGCGCCAGCAGCCCCTGGGCCCAGCAGGGCACAGATACGCAGTATTTT,CASSPWAQQGTDTQYF,-,-,TRBJ2-3,TRBV4-3,16
TGTGCCAGCAGCCCCGCGGGACGGGAGTTCCCCGGGGAGCTGTTTTTT,CASSPAGREFPGELFF,-,-,TRBJ2-2,TRBV7-6,16
TGTGCCAGCAGTTACAGGACAGGTAATCAGCCCCAGCATTTT,CASSYRTGNQPQHF,TRBD1,-,TRBJ1-5,TRBV6-2/TRBV6-3,14
TGTGCCAGCAGCTTAGTGGAGGGGACGAACACTGAAGCTTTCTTT,CASSLVEGTNTEAFF,-,many,TRBJ1-1,TRBV7-8,15
TGTGCCAGCAGTTTCTACGCGAGCTCCTACAATGAGCAGTTCTTC,CASSFYASSYNEQFF,-,many,TRBJ2-1,TRBV28,15
TGTGCCTGGTCGGACTCTCTCTTCTCCTACGAGCAGTACTTC,CAWSDSLFSYEQYF,-,many,TRBJ2-7,TRBV30,14
TGTGCCAGCAGCCAAGGGGGACTCCTCTCCAATGAGCAGTTCTTC,CASSQGGLLSNEQFF,-,many,TRBJ2-1,TRBV3-1,15